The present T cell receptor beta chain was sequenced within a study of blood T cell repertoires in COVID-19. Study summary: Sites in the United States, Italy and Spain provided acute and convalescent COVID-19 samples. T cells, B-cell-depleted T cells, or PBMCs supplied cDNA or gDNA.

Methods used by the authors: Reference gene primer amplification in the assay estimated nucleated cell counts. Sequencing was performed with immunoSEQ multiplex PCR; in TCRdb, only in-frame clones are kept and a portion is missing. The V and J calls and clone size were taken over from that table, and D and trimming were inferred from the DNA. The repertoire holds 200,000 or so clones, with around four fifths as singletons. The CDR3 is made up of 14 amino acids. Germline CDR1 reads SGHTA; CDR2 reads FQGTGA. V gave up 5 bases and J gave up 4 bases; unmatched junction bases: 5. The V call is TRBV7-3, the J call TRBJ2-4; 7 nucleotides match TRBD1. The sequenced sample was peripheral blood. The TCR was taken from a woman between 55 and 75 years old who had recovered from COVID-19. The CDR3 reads CASSPPGQKNIQYF. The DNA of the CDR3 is TGTGCCAGCAGCCCGCCGGGACAGAAAAACATTCAGTACTTC.